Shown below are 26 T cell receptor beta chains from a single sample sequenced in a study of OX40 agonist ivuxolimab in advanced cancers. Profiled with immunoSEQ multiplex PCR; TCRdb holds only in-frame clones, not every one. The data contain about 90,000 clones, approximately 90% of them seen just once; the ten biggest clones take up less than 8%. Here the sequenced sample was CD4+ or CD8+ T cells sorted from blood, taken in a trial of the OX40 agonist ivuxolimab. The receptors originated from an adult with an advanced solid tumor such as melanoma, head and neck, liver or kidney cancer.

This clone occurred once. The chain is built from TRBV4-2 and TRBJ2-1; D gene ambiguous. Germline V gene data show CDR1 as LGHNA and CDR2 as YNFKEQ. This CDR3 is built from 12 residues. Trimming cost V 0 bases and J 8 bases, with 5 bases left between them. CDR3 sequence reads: CASSQDVYEQFF. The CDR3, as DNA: TGTGCCAGCAGCCAAGATGTGTATGAGCAGTTCTTC.

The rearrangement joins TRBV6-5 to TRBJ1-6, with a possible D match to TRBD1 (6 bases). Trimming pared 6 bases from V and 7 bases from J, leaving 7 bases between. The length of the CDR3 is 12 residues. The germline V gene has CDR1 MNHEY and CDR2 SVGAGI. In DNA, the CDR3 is TGTGCCAGCAGACAGGGAAATTCACCCCTCCACTTT. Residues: CASRQGNSPLHF.

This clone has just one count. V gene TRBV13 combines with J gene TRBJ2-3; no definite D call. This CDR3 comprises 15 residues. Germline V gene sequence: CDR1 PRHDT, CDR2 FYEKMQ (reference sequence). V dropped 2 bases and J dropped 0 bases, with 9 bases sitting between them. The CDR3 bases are TGTGCCAGCAGCTTACCCCCCGGGAGCACAGATACGCAGTATTTT. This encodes CASSLPPGSTDTQYF.

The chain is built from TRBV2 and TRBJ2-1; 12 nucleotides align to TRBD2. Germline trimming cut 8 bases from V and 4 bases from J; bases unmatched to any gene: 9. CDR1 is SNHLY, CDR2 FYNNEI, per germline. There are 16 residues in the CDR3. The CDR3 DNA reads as TGTGCCAGCTGGGCTAGCGGGAGGGCGAGGTACAATGAGCAGTTCTTC. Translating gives CASWASGRARYNEQFF.

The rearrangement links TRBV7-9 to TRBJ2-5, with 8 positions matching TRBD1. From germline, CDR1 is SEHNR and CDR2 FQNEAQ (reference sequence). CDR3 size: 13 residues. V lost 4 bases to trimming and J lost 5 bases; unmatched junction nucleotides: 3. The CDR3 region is CASSYRGYETQYF. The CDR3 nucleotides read TGTGCCAGCAGCTACAGGGGGTACGAGACCCAGTACTTC.

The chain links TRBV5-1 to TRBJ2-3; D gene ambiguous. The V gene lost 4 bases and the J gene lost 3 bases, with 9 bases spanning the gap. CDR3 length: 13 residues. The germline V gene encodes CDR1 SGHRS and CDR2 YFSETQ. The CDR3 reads CASSTEATDTQYF. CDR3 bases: TGCGCCAGCAGCACCGAGGCGACAGATACGCAGTATTTT.

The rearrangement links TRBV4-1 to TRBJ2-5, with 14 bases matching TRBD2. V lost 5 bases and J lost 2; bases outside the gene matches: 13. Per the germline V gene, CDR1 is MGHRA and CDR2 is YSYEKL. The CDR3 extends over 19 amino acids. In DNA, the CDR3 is TGCGCCAGCAGCAATCTCAGACTAGCGGGAGGGATGATGCAAGAGACCCAGTACTTC. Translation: CASSNLRLAGGMMQETQYF.

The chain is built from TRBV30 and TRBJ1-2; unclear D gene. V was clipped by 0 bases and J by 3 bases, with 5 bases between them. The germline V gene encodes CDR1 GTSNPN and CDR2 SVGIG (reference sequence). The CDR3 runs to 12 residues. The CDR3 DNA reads TGTGCCTGGAGTGTAATGTACTATGGCTACACCTTC. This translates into CAWSVMYYGYTF.

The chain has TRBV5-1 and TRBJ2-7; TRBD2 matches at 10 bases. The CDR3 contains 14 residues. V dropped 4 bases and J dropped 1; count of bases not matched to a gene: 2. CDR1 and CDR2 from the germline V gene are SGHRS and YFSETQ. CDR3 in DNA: TGCGCCAGCAGCATGGGACTAGCGTCCTACGAGCAGTACTTC. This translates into CASSMGLASYEQYF.

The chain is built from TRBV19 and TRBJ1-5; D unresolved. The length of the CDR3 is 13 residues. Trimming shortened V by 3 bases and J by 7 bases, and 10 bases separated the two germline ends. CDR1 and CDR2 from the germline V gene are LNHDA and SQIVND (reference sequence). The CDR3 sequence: CASSMVGGQPQHF. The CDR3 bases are TGTGCCAGTAGTATGGTGGGTGGACAGCCCCAGCATTTT.

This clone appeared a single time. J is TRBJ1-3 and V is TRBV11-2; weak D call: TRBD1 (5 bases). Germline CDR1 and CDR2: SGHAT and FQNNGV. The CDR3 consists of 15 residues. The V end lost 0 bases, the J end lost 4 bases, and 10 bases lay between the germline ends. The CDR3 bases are TGTGCCAGCAGCTTAGAGCTAGGGACGGGAAACACCATATATTTT. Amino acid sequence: CASSLELGTGNTIYF. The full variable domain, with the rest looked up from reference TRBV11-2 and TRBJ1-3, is EAGVAQSPRYKIIEKRQSVAFWCNPISGHATLYWYQQILGQGPKLLIQFQNNGVVDDSQLPKDRFSAERLKGVDSTLKIQPAKLEDSAVYLCASSLELGTGNTIYFGEGSWLTVV.

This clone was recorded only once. The CDR3 DNA sequence: TGTGCCAGCAGCTTGGACAGGGCGTCCCGCGAGCAGTACTTC. Translated: CASSLDRASREQYF. The chain carries TRBV7-8 and TRBJ2-7; 8 bases map to TRBD1. CDR1 is SGHVS, CDR2 FQNEAQ, per germline. Trimming cost V 3 bases and J 6 bases; bases outside gene matches: 7. CDR3 size: 14 residues. The full variable domain, completed using reference TRBV7-8 and TRBJ2-7, is GAGVSQSPRYKVAKRGQDVALRCDPISGHVSLFWYQQALGQGPEFLTYFQNEAQLDKSGLPSDRFFAERPEGSVSTLKIQRTQQEDSAVYLCASSLDRASREQYFGPGTRLTVT.

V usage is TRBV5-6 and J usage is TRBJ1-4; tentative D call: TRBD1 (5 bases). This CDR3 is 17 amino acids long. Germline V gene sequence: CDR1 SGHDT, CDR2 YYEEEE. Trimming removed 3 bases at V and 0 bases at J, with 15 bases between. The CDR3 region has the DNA TGTGCCAGCAGCTCGATCTGGGGACTTGCAACTAATGAAAAACTGTTTTTT. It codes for CASSSIWGLATNEKLFF.

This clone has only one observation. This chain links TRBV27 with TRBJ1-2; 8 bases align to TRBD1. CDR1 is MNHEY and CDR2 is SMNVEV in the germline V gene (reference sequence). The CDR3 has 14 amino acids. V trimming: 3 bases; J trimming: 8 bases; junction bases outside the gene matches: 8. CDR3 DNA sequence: TGTGCCAGCAGTTTTTTAGGACAGGGAAGCGGCTACACCTTC. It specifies CASSFLGQGSGYTF.

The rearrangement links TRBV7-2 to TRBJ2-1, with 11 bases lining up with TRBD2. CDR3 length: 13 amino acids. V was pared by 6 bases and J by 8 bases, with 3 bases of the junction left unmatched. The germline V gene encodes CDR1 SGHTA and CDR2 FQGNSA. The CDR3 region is CASRLAGVDEQFF. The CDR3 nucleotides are TGTGCCAGCAGACTAGCGGGAGTAGATGAGCAGTTCTTC.

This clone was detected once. The CDR3 DNA follows: TGTGCCAGCAGCTTGAAAAGCGGGAGAGGATCCTACAATGAGCAGTTCTTC. Its translation: CASSLKSGRGSYNEQFF. The chain is built from TRBV11-2 and TRBJ2-1; TRBD2 aligns across 8 bases. Germline assignment: CDR1 SGHAT and CDR2 FQNNGV. This CDR3 spans 17 amino acids. The junction had 8 bases not matched to a gene; V was cut back by 3 bases and J by 1 base.

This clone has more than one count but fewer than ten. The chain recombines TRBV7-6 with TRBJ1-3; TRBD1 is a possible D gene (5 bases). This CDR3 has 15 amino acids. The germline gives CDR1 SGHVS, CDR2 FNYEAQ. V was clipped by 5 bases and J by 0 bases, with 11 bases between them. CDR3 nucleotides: TGTGCCAGCAGCCCGGACAAGAGCTCTGGAAACACCATATATTTT. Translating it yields CASSPDKSSGNTIYF.

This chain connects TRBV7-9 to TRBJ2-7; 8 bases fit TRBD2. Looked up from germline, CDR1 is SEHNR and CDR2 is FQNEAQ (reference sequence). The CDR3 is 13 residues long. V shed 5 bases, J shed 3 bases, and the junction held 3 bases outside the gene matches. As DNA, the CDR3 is TGTGCCAGCAGCAAAACTAGCGGCTACGAGCAGTACTTC. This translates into CASSKTSGYEQYF.

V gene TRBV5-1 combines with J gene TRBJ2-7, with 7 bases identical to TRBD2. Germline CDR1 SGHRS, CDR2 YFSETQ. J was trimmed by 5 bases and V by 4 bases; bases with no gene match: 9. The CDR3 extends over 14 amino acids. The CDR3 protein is CASSPWREPHEQYF. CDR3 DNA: TGCGCCAGCAGCCCGTGGCGGGAGCCCCACGAGCAGTACTTC.

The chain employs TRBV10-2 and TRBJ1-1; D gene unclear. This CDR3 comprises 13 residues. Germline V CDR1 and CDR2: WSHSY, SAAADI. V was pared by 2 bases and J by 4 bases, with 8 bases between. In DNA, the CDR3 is TGCGCCAGCAGTGAGCCTATGGGCACTGAAGCTTTCTTT. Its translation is CASSEPMGTEAFF.

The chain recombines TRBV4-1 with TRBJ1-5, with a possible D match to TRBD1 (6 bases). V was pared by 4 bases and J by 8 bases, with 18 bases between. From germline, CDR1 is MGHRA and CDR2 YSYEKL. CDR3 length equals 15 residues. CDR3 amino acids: CASSPRAGASEPQHF. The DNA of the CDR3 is TGCGCCAGCAGCCCGCGGGCAGGGGCCTCCGAGCCCCAGCATTTT.

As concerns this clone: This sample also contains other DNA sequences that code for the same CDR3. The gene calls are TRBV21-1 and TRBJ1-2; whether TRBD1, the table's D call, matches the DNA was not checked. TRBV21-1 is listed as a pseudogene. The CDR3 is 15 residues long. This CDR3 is CARPKGRKSNYGYTF. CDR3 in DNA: TGTGCCAGACCTAAAGGCAGGAAATCTAACTATGGCTACACCTTC.

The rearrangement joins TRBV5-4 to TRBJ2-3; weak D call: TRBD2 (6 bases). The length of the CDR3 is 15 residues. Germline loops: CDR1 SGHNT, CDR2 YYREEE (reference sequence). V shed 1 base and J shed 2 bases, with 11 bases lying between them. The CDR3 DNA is TGTGCCAGCAGCTTGTGGAGGGGAGACACAGATACGCAGTATTTT. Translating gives CASSLWRGDTDTQYF.

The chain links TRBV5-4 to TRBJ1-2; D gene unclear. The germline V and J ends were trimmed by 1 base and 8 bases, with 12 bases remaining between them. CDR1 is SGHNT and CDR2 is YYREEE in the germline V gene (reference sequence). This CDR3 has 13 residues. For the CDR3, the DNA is TGTGCCAGCAGCTTGCACGGAGGGAAAGGCTACACCTTC. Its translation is CASSLHGGKGYTF.

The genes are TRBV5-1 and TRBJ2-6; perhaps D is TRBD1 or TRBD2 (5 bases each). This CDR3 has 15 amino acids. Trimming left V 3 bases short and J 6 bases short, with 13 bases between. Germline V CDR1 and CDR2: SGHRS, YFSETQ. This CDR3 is CASSYIQGEANVLTF. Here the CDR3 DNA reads TGCGCCAGCAGCTATATCCAGGGAGAGGCCAACGTCCTGACTTTC.

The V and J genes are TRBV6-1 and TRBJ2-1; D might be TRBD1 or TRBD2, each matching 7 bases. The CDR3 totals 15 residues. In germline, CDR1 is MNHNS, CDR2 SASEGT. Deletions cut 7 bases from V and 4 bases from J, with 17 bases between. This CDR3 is CASTEGGGRYNEQFF. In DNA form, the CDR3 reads TGTGCCAGCACCGAAGGGGGCGGGAGATACAATGAGCAGTTCTTC.